This TCR beta chain was sequenced for a study of shared clonotypes between healthy human individuals. V was shortened by 3 bases and J by 0 bases, with 9 bases between the two germline ends. Germline V gives CDR1 MDHEN, CDR2 SYDVKM. The CDR3 is 15 amino acids. The authors ran the assay at deep level. Several immunoSEQ plates received, in even portions, the genomic DNA of each subset. Method: immunoSEQ multiplex PCR; TCRdb's copy keeps in-frame clones and lacks some. The profile shows 2 million to 3 million clones, under 95% of them singletons. The J gene is TRBJ1-3, the V gene TRBV28, with D unclear. This TCR derives from a man between 18 and 29 years old in good health. Some clones in this sample may be carry-over from other donors' samples. Source material: naive CD4+ T cells from PBMCs. Subset specified: CD45RA+ positively selected. The CDR3 DNA follows: TGTGCCAGCAGTTTGGCAGTTCACTCTGGAAACACCATATATTTT. Translated: CASSLAVHSGNTIYF.